One TCR beta chain is described in this entry. This entry comes from a study of blood T cell repertoires in COVID-19. About the research overall: Donors in the United States, Italy and Spain gave samples during acute or convalescent COVID-19. PBMCs, B-cell-depleted T cells, or T cells provided the cDNA or gDNA that made up the material.

Germline lookup yields CDR1 SGHRS and CDR2 YFSETQ. The CDR3 length is 14 residues. Trimming took off 0 bases at V and 8 bases at J, with 12 bases between the two ends. Under the authors' procedure: Researchers report that nucleated cell counts were estimated from reference gene primer amplification. Only in-frame clones appear in the TCRdb table, and some are missing; sequencing was by immunoSEQ multiplex PCR. V, J and clone size are those of that table, while D and trimming were read from the DNA. Of around 130,000 clones detected, around 87% appear once; the ten largest clones hold about 5.6%. J is TRBJ2-1 and V is TRBV5-1; D may be TRBD1 (5 bases). The sequencing input was peripheral blood. This TCR came from a human donor in a cohort sampled during active COVID-19. The CDR3 here is CASSLGGRLDEQFF. CDR3 bases: TGCGCCAGCAGCTTGGGGGGCAGGTTAGATGAGCAGTTCTTC.